The source of this TCR beta chain is a study of blood T cell repertoires in COVID-19 (dated by TCRdb to about 2020). Regarding the complete study: Samples covering the acute and convalescent phases of COVID-19 were provided by collaborators in the United States, Italy and Spain. Where available, HLA class I and class II types were obtained from metadata supplied by the sample provider rather than from assay-based typing. The samples were drawn from two sources: the first 160 participants of the ongoing ImmuneRACE study, and 950 to 1,500 subjects contributed by 6 global collaborators. The dataset comprised deeply sampled blood TCRbeta repertoires from subjects exposed to, actively infected with, or recovered from COVID-19. The repertoires were made available in a free public database intended to serve as a resource for research on the immune response to SARS-CoV-2. The material from the prospective study consisted of cDNA or gDNA derived from T cells, B-cell-depleted T cells, or PBMCs. A de-identified subject ID, COVID-19 status, age in years and sex were almost always included in the sample metadata.

The full study reports these points: The amount of clinical and demographic metadata varied by source and participant and was provided uncurated.

Each collaborating institution followed its own protocols to collect whole blood in K2EDTA tubes. For TCRbeta analysis, collaborators shipped samples in one of three forms: frozen whole blood, isolated PBMCs, or DNA extracted from either of those sample types. Points on this clone: Its antigen has not been determined. No much larger clone exists at a distance of one base, and base qualities are not known.

The CDR3 measures 18 amino acids from cysteine to phenylalanine. Only the CDR3 portion is preserved as DNA: 54 bases, with reading frame beginning at the first base. From a lookup of the germline V gene, CDR1 and CDR2 are SGHRS and YFSETQ. V lost 2 bases and J lost 2 bases; the stretch between them is 22 bases long. TCRbeta CDR3 regions were amplified from genomic DNA by means of the immunoSEQ Assay, a bias-controlled multiplex PCR. Under the source paper's analysis protocol: Nucleated cell counts per sample were estimated from amplification of reference gene primers within the assay. To quantify the absolute abundance of each unique TCRbeta CDR3 rearrangement, sequence reads were collapsed and filtered. For each sample, productive Simpson clonality was calculated by taking the square root of Simpson's diversity index across productive rearrangements. The table was pulled from immuneACCESS by TCRdb, which kept in-frame rearrangements only. Such tables lose some clones; where checked, under half of the loss comes from unresolved V genes, and the rest has no known cause. V and J calls and clone size are as listed in that table; D and trimming were resolved from the DNA. The sample table records 100,000 to 120,000 clones; approximately 85% of these occur just once. The ten largest clonotypes hold 2.4% of the sample.

The TCR sequence derives from a human donor in a cohort sampled during active COVID-19. The V gene is TRBV5-1 and the J gene is TRBJ1-1; TRBD1 might be the D gene, on 6 matching bases. The material sequenced was peripheral blood. The CDR3 here reads CASSFFLRTEIRNTEAFF. The nucleotide sequence is given as TGCGCCAGCAGCTTTTTCTTGCGGACAGAAATAAGAAACACTGAAGCTTTCTTT.